This T cell receptor (beta chain) came from a study of shared clonotypes between healthy human individuals. Genomic DNA belonging to each subset was distributed in equal measure over several immunoSEQ plates. Libraries were prepared by immunoSEQ multiplex PCR; TCRdb keeps only in-frame clonotypes and omits some of them. The repertoire holds 1.4 million or so clones, with 98% as singletons. This CDR3 has 15 amino acids. CDR1 and CDR2 from the germline V gene are SGDLS and YYNGEE. Trimming took 0 bases from V and 4 from J, leaving 13 bases between them. Donors were Caucasian adults residing in Nashville, Tennessee, USA.

The V gene is TRBV9, the J gene TRBJ2-5, with TRBD2 as a possible D gene (6 bases). The receptor's source is a man aged 25 to 45 in good health. Material for sequencing was naive CD4+ T cells sorted from blood. Subset denoted: CD45RA+ positively selected. The CDR3 reads CASSVGRAGPETQYF. CDR3 bases: TGTGCCAGCAGCGTAGGGAGGGCAGGGCCAGAGACCCAGTACTTC.